These 13 T cell receptor beta chains were all obtained from the same sample, sequenced in a study of cytomegalovirus exposure and HLA in healthy donors. 60 Vbeta and 13 Jbeta primers were used in PCR. Sequencing used immunoSEQ multiplex PCR; TCRdb keeps in-frame clones, though not all of them. The table records approximately 190,000 clones, about 70% of them present only once. The sequenced sample consisted of PBMCs. The receptors shown here come from a woman aged 25 to 39 in good health and CMV-seronegative.

The rearrangement links TRBV27 to TRBJ2-5; TRBD2 aligns across 10 bases. Germline CDR1 is MNHEY and CDR2 is SMNVEV (reference sequence). V was clipped by 2 bases and J by 4 bases; unmatched bases: 10. The length of the CDR3 is 17 residues. CDR3 sequence: CASSLRRLAGVRETQYF. The CDR3 nucleotides read TGTGCCAGCAGTTTACGGCGGCTAGCGGGAGTTCGAGAGACCCAGTACTTC.

In the case of this clone: Other DNA sequences from this sample encode an identical CDR3 as well. The V and J genes are TRBV6-5 and TRBJ1-2, with a tentative D call TRBD1 (5 bases). Germline values: CDR1 MNHEY, CDR2 SVGAGI. This CDR3 comprises 13 residues. Trimming took off 2 bases at V and 2 bases at J, with 6 bases between the two ends. The CDR3 is CASSYDSNYGYTF. The CDR3 coding sequence is TGTGCCAGCAGTTACGACAGCAACTATGGCTACACCTTC.

The V call is TRBV30, the J call TRBJ1-3; D perhaps matches TRBD1 (5 bases). V was shortened by 3 bases and J by 0 bases, with 15 bases between the two germline ends. The CDR3 is 16 residues long. Germline loops: CDR1 GTSNPN, CDR2 SVGIG (reference sequence). Here the CDR3 reads CAWRPKGLVSGNTIYF. In DNA form, the CDR3 reads TGTGCCTGGAGGCCGAAGGGACTGGTCTCTGGAAACACCATATATTTT.

The rearrangement joins TRBV11-2 to TRBJ2-1; TRBD1 might be the D (6 bases). Germline V gene data show CDR1 as SGHAT and CDR2 as FQNNGV. This CDR3 has 14 amino acids. V was shortened by 5 bases and J by 5 bases, with 13 bases between the two germline ends. The CDR3 DNA reads TGTGCCAGCAGCCCCGACAGGAACAACAATGAGCAGTTCTTC. Amino acid sequence: CASSPDRNNNEQFF.

The chain couples TRBV7-2 to TRBJ2-7, with 13 positions matching TRBD2. The CDR3 is 17 amino acids. Trimming at V came to 5 bases and at J to 2 bases, leaving 9 bases not matched to a gene. CDR1 and CDR2 (germline): SGHTA, FQGNSA. CDR3 DNA sequence: TGTGCCAGCAGCCGGACTAGCGGGAGTAGTATAGCCTACGAGCAGTACTTC. Its translation: CASSRTSGSSIAYEQYF.

The chain is built from TRBV9 and TRBJ2-1; 7 bases align to TRBD1. The ends lost 3 bases at V and 4 bases at J; junction bases unmatched: 4. The CDR3 consists of 14 residues. The V gene's germline CDR1 is SGDLS and CDR2 YYNGEE. CDR3 in amino acids: CASSEGQPYNEQFF. The CDR3 coding sequence is TGTGCCAGCAGCGAGGGACAGCCTTACAATGAGCAGTTCTTC.

This clone has just a few counts. The chain couples TRBV28 to TRBJ2-7; 7 bases are shared with TRBD1. Germline V gene sequence: CDR1 MDHEN, CDR2 SYDVKM. The CDR3 sequence is 15 residues long. Unmatched junction bases numbered 7, after V lost 4 bases and J lost 1 base. CDR3 sequence: CASSSITGESYEQYF. DNA for the CDR3: TGTGCCAGCAGTTCCATAACAGGGGAGTCCTACGAGCAGTACTTC.

The chain links TRBV28 to TRBJ2-7, with D possibly TRBD2 on 6 matching bases. V was trimmed by 10 bases and J by 3 bases, leaving 16 bases between them. The CDR3 is 13 amino acids. Germline-derived CDR1 and CDR2 are MDHEN and SYDVKM. The CDR3 region has the DNA TGTGCCACCGGGGATGGAGGGCTCTACGAGCAGTACTTC. Its translation is CATGDGGLYEQYF.

The chain uses TRBV10-3 and TRBJ1-5; no clear D. Germline lookup yields CDR1 ENHRY and CDR2 SYGVKD. The CDR3 totals 15 residues. V lost 3 bases and J lost 2, with 11 bases in between. CDR3 protein: CAISESISGNQPQHF. The DNA for the CDR3 is TGTGCCATCAGTGAATCTATATCGGGCAATCAGCCCCAGCATTTT.

The rearrangement uses TRBV5-1 and TRBJ1-2, with D perhaps TRBD1 (5 bases). V lost 6 bases, J lost 6 bases, and 24 bases lay in between. The CDR3 runs 16 residues. Germline V CDR1 and CDR2: SGHRS, YFSETQ. The DNA of the CDR3 is TGCGCCAGCAATTGGGGGGGAATTGCCTATTTGGATGGCTACACCTTC. As protein: CASNWGGIAYLDGYTF.

The chain's CDR3 is CASRNQGWNEKLFF. CDR3 DNA sequence: TGTGCCAGCAGAAACCAGGGCTGGAATGAAAAACTGTTTTTT. The rearrangement links TRBV27 to TRBJ1-4; D perhaps matches TRBD1 (5 bases). This CDR3 contains 14 residues. The germline gives CDR1 MNHEY, CDR2 SMNVEV (reference sequence). V lost 6 bases to trimming and J lost 5 bases, with 13 bases between them.

The chain uses TRBV6-5 and TRBJ1-1, with D uncertain. Germline V lookup: CDR1 MNHEY, CDR2 SVGAGI. Between the trimmed V and J ends, which lost 6 bases and 9 bases, there was a span of 14 bases. The CDR3 contains 12 residues. The CDR3 coding sequence is TGTGCCAGCAGCAACCGACGGACTAAAGCTTTCTTT. Translation gives CASSNRRTKAFF.

This rearrangement joins TRBV19 to TRBJ1-1, with TRBD1 as a possible D gene (5 bases). The germline V and J ends were trimmed by 3 bases and 1 base, with 6 bases remaining between them. This CDR3 comprises 13 residues. Germline CDR1 LNHDA, CDR2 SQIVND (reference sequence). CDR3 sequence (DNA): TGTGCCAGTAGTATGACAGAGAACACTGAAGCTTTCTTT. This gives the protein CASSMTENTEAFF.